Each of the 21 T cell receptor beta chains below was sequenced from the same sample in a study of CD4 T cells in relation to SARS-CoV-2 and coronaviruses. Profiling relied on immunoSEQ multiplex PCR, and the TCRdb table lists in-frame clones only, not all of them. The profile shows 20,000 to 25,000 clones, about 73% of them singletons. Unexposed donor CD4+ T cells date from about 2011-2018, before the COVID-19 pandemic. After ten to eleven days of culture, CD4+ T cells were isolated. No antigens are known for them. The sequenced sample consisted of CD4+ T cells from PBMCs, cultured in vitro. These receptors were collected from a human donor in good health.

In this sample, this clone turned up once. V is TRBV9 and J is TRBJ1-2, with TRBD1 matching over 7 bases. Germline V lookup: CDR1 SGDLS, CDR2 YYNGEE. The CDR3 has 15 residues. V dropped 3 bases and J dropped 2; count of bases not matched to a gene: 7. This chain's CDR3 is CASSATGAKNYGYTF. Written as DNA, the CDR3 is TGTGCCAGCAGCGCAACAGGGGCTAAGAACTATGGCTACACCTTC.

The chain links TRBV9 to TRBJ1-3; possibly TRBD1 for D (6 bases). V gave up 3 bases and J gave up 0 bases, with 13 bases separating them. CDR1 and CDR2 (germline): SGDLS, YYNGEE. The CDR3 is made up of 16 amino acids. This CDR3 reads CASSEGDAYSGNTIYF. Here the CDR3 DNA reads TGTGCCAGCAGCGAGGGGGACGCCTACTCTGGAAACACCATATATTTT.

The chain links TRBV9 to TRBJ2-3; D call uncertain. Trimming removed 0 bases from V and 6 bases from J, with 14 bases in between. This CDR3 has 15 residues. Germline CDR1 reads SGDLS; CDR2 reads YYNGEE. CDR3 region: CASSVAPLESDTQYF. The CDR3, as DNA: TGTGCCAGCAGCGTAGCCCCCCTAGAATCTGATACGCAGTATTTT.

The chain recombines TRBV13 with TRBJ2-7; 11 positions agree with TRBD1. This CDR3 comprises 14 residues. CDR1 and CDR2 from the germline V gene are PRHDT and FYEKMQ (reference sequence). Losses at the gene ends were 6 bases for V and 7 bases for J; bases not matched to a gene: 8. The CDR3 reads CASRKPGQGGEQYF. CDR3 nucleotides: TGTGCCAGCAGAAAACCGGGACAGGGGGGGGAGCAGTACTTC. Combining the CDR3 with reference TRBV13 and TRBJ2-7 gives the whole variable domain AAGVIQSPRHLIKEKRETATLKCYPIPRHDTVYWYQQGPGQDPQFLISFYEKMQSDKGSIPDRFSAQQFSDYHSELNMSSLELGDSALYFCASRKPGQGGEQYFGPGTRLTVT.

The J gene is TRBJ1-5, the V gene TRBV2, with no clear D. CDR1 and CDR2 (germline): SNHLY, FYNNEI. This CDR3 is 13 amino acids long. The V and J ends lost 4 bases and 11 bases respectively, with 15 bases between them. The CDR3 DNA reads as TGTGCCAGCAGTGTGGCCGGCTGGGTGACCCAGCATTTT. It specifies CASSVAGWVTQHF. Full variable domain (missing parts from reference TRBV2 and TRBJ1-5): EPEVTQTPSHQVTQMGQEVILRCVPISNHLYFYWYRQILGQKVEFLVSFYNNEISEKSEIFDDQFSVERPDGSNFTLKIRSTKLEDSAMYFCASSVAGWVTQHFGDGTRLSIL.

This CDR3 reads CASSLGSMEPQHF. The CDR3 DNA reads as TGCGCCAGCAGCTTGGGTTCAATGGAACCCCAGCATTTT. V usage is TRBV5-1 and J usage is TRBJ1-5, with D unresolved. Germline V gene sequence: CDR1 SGHRS, CDR2 YFSETQ. Trimming removed 0 bases at V and 10 bases at J, with 11 bases between. The CDR3 totals 13 residues.

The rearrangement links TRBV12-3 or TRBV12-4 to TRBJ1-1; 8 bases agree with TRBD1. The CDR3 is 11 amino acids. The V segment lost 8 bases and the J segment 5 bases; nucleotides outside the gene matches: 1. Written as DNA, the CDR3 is TGTGCCAGCCGGACAGGGACTGAAGCTTTCTTT. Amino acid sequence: CASRTGTEAFF.

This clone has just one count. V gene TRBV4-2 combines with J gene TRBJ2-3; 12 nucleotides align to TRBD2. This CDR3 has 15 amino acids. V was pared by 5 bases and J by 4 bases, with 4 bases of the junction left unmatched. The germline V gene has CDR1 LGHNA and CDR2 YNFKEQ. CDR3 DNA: TGTGCCAGCAGCTCACCTAGCGGGAGGGCAGATACGCAGTATTTT. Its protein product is CASSSPSGRADTQYF.

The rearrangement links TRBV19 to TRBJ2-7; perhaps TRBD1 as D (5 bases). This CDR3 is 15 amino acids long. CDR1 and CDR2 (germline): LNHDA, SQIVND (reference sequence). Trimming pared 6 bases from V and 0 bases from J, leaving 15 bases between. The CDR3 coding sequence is TGTGCCAGTAGCCCAAACACAGGATCCTCCTACGAGCAGTACTTC. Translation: CASSPNTGSSYEQYF. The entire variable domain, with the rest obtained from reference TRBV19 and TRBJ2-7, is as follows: DGGITQSPKYLFRKEGQNVTLSCEQNLNHDAMYWYRQDPGQGLRLIYYSQIVNDFQKGDIAEGYSVSREKKESFPLTVTSAQKNPTAFYLCASSPNTGSSYEQYFGPGTRLTVT.

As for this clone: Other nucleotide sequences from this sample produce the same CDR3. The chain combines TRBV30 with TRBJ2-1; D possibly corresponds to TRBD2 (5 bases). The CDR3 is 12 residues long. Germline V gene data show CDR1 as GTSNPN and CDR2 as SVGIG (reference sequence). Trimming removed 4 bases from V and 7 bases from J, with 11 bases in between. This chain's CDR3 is CAWNLRANEQFF. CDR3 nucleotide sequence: TGTGCCTGGAATCTGAGGGCGAATGAGCAGTTCTTC. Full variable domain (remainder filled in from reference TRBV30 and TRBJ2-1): SQTIHQWPATLVQPVGSPLSLECTVEGTSNPNLYWYRQAAGRGLQLLFYSVGIGQISSEVPQNLSASRPQDRQFILSSKKLLLSDSGFYLCAWNLRANEQFFGPGTRLTVL.

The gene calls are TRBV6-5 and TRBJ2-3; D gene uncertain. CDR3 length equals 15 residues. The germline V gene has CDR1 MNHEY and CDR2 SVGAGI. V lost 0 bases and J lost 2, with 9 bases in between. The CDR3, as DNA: TGTGCCAGCAGTTACTCGGGTAGCCCCACAGATACGCAGTATTTT. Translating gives CASSYSGSPTDTQYF.

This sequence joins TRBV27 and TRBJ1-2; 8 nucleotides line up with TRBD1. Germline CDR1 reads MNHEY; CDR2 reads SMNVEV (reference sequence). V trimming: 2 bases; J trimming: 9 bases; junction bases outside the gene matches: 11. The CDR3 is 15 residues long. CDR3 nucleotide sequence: TGTGCCAGCAGTTTACTCGGACAGGGTGGGCTGAGCTACACCTTC. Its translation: CASSLLGQGGLSYTF.

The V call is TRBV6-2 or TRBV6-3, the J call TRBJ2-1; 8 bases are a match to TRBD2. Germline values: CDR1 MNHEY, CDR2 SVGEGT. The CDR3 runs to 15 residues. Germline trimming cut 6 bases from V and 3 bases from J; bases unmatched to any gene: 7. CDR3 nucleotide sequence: TGTGCCAGCAGCCAGAGCGGGGGCCTCTACAATGAGCAGTTCTTC. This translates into CASSQSGGLYNEQFF.

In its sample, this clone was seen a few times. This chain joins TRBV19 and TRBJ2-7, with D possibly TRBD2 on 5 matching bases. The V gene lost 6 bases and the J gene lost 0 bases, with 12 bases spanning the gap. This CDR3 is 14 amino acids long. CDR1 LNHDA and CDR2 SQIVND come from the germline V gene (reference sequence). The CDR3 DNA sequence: TGTGCCAGTAGGCGAACTGGGAGCTCCTACGAGCAGTACTTC. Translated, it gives CASRRTGSSYEQYF. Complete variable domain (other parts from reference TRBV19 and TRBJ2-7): DGGITQSPKYLFRKEGQNVTLSCEQNLNHDAMYWYRQDPGQGLRLIYYSQIVNDFQKGDIAEGYSVSREKKESFPLTVTSAQKNPTAFYLCASRRTGSSYEQYFGPGTRLTVT.

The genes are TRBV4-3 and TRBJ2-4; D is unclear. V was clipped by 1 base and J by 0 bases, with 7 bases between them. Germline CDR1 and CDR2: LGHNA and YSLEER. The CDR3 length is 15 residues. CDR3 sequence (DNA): TGCGCCAGCAGCCAAGGAATTCTAGCCAAAAACATTCAGTACTTC. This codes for CASSQGILAKNIQYF.

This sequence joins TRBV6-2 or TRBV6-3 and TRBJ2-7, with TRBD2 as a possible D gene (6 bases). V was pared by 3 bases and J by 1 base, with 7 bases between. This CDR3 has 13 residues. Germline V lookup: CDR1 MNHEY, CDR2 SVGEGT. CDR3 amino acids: CASSYAGSYEQYF. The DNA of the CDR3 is TGTGCCAGCAGTTATGCGGGGTCCTACGAGCAGTACTTC.

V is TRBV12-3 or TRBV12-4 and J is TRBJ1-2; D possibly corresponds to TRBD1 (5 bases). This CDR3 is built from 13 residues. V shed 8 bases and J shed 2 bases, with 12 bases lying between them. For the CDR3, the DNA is TGTGCCAGCCGCTCGGACAAGAACTATGGCTACACCTTC. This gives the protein CASRSDKNYGYTF.

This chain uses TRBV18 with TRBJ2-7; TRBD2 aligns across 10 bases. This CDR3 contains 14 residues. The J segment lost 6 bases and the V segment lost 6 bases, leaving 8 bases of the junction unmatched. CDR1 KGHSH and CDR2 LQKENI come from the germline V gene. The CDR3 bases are TGTGCCAGCTCCCAAGCTAGCGGGAGTACCGAGCAGTACTTC. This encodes CASSQASGSTEQYF.

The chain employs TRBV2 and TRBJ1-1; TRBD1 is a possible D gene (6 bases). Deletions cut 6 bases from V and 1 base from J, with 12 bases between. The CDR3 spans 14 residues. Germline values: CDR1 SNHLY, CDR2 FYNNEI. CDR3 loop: CASRNRVRNTEAFF. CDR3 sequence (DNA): TGTGCCAGCAGAAACAGGGTCCGGAACACTGAAGCTTTCTTT.

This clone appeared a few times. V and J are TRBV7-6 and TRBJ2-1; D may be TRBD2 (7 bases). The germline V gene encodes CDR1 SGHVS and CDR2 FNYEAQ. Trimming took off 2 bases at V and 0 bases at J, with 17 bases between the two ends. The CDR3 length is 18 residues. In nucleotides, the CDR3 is TGTGCCAGCAGCTTAAGAGGGGGGGGGAACCCCTCCTACAATGAGCAGTTCTTC. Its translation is CASSLRGGGNPSYNEQFF.

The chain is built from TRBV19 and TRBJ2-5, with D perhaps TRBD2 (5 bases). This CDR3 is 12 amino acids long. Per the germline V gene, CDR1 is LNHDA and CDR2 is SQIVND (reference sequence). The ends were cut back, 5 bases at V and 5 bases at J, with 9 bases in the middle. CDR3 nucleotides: TGTGCCAGTAGTCTCGGGGTGGAGACCCAGTACTTC. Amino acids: CASSLGVETQYF.